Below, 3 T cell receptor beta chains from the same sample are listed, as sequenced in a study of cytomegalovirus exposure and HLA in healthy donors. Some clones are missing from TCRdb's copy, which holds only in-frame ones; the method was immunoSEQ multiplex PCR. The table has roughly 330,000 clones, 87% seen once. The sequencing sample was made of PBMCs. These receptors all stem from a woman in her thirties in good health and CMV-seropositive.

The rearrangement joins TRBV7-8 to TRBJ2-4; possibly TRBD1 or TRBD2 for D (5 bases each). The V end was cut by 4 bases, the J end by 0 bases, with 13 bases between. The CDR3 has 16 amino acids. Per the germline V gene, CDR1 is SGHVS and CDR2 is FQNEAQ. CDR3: CASSSRVGLAKNIQYF. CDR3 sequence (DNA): TGTGCCAGCAGCTCCAGGGTTGGACTAGCCAAAAACATTCAGTACTTC.

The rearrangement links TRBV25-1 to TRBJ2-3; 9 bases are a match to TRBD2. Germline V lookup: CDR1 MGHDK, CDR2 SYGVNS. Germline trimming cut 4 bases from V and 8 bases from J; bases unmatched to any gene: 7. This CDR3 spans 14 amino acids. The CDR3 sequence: CASSAAGGPGTQYF. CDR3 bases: TGTGCCAGCAGTGCGGCGGGAGGGCCGGGTACGCAGTATTTT.

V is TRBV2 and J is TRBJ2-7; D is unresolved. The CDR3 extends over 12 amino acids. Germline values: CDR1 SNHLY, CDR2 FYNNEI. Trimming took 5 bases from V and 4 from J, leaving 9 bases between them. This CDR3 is CASSYATYEQYF. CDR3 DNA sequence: TGTGCCAGCAGTTATGCCACATACGAGCAGTACTTC.